These T cell receptor beta chains were read from a single sample in a study of T-cell reconstitution after alpha-beta-depleted transplantation in children. TCRdb re-called the PCR reads through MiXCR, storing one row per CDR3 protein. The sample lists roughly 82,000 distinct CDR3 sequences; less than 15% were seen once. The sequenced sample was PBMCs, mostly from graft donor cells, obtained 180 days after TCRalphabeta/CD19-depleted stem cell transplant. The receptors come from a male patient between 2 and 9 years old who had a stem cell transplant for acute lymphoblastic leukemia, so the T cells may come from the graft donor. Both conserved end residues are trimmed from each CDR3.

v_call,j_call,cdr3_length,cdr3_aa
TRBV12-3/TRBV12-4,TRBJ2-7,14,ASSFPRGGRMDEQY
TRBV5-5,TRBJ1-2,12,ASSLGQGAYGYT
TRBV20-1,TRBJ1-1,12,SASVVRGGTEAF
TRBV7-3,TRBJ2-7,12,ASSPRGGNYEQY
TRBV10-3,TRBJ2-3,13,AISEQGRGTDTQY
TRBV29-1,TRBJ2-1,13,SVEGKQGSYNEQF
TRBV6-5,TRBJ1-1,12,ASSYGGGSTEAF
TRBV18,TRBJ2-7,10,ASSPDRSAFS
TRBV5-1,TRBJ1-1,11,ASSDPEGNEAF
TRBV10-3,TRBJ2-1,12,AISVSPTGNEQF
TRBV28,TRBJ2-3,11,ASLPRETDTQY
TRBV7-2,TRBJ2-5,13,ASLGLDGVRQSQY
TRBV5-1,TRBJ2-5,11,ASSSTGRETQY
TRBV12-3/TRBV12-4,TRBJ1-1,13,ASSSRQDRAVEAF
TRBV27,TRBJ2-3,12,ASRSAGAGDTQY
TRBV24-1,TRBJ2-7,11,ATSDFPGDEQY
TRBV20-1,TRBJ1-1,14,SKQRRTRVIYTEAF
TRBV5-4,TRBJ2-3,13,ASSLGGTRRLAQY
TRBV5-1,TRBJ2-2,13,ASSFGTVNTGELF
TRBV12-3/TRBV12-4,TRBJ2-6,16,ASSRRSGHSSGANVPT
TRBV4-3,TRBJ2-2,13,ASSQGGPNTGELF
TRBV25-1,TRBJ1-5,9,ASSGGGTQH
TRBV6-5,TRBJ2-5,15,ASSYSRKTGLGETQY
TRBV4-3,TRBJ2-2,12,ASSLTLNTGELF
TRBV5-1,TRBJ1-6,13,ASSLDRGGSSPLH
TRBV20-1,TRBJ1-4,10,SALWGGEKLF
TRBV7-2,TRBJ1-4,12,ASSSAPRGGKLF
TRBV25-1,TRBJ2-7,11,ASSDLGRDEQY
TRBV6-5,TRBJ1-2,13,ASSYALGARDGYT
TRBV29-1,TRBJ1-2,10,SVAQINYGYT
TRBV20-1,TRBJ2-3,11,SARDVSTDTQY
TRBV5-6,TRBJ2-3,14,ASSSPGLRGTDTQY
TRBV5-1,TRBJ1-2,13,ASSSSMGSSYGYT
TRBV7-2,TRBJ2-7,13,ASSLTGTQAYEQY
TRBV20-1,TRBJ2-7,6,SGGGKY
TRBV12-5,TRBJ1-2,11,ASALAGGAGYT
TRBV20-1,TRBJ2-4,12,SARDTGPGSSQY
TRBV11-2,TRBJ2-3,13,ASSLGRTLLDTQY
TRBV12-3/TRBV12-4,TRBJ2-1,12,ASSAPDARNEQF
TRBV20-1,TRBJ2-1,13,SARDQGGSYNEQF
TRBV29-1,TRBJ2-5,10,SVKPGGETQY
TRBV7-9,TRBJ2-3,14,ASSSPGQGSTDTQY
TRBV7-6,TRBJ1-4,11,APRGASNEKLF
TRBV7-9,TRBJ2-1,12,ASEGGPPNNEQF
TRBV15,TRBJ2-4,13,ATSRAVISKNIQY
TRBV7-9,TRBJ1-1,8,ASSSAEAF
TRBV10-3,TRBJ2-1,14,ASPPGQGGSYNEQF
TRBV11-1,TRBJ2-1,17,ASSLFIDSGRAFLNEQF
TRBV7-2,TRBJ1-1,12,ASSPQGLYTEAF
TRBV20-1,TRBJ2-3,13,SARVTSGGRNTQY
TRBV5-1,TRBJ2-5,13,ASSPARVYQETQY
TRBV6-2/TRBV6-3,TRBJ1-2,16,ASSYLHKWPGPYYGYT
TRBV5-1,TRBJ1-1,14,ASSLAVQFMNTEAF
TRBV7-3,TRBJ2-7,14,ASSLRAWSGGDEQY
TRBV28,TRBJ1-6,9,ASSLRSPLH
TRBV18,TRBJ1-5,13,ASSLGTGNNQPQH
TRBV29-1,TRBJ1-6,11,SVGQGINSPLH